Each of the 8 T cell receptor beta chains below was sequenced from the same sample in a study of tumor-infiltrating lymphocytes in primary liver carcinoma. Both blood RNA, taken from unsorted whole blood, and germline DNA were extracted. Priming with a constant-region primer yielded TCR beta cDNA from roughly 0.45 ug total RNA. TCR beta libraries came from three nested multiplex PCR rounds using slightly modified ARM-PCR. Forward primers for TRBV1-TRBV30 and a C-beta reverse primer served the first two PCR rounds, at 10 cycles each. TCRdb used MiXCR to reprocess the multiplex PCR reads, holding one entry per CDR3 protein. Among about 320,000 distinct CDR3 sequences, more than 55% were seen once, and the ten largest hold approximately 9.4%. The sample taken for sequencing was peripheral blood. These TCRs come from a man in his forties or fifties with primary liver carcinoma and hepatitis B virus infection.

Comment on this clonotype: It is likely a read error, because the conserved phenylalanine at the end of the CDR3 is missing. The DNA is left out, because the CDR3 cannot be placed on it with certainty; the CDR3 is given as TCRdb lists it. The CDR3 loop reads CASQNYGGQLC. The chain recombines TRBV6-6 with TRBJ2-1. The CDR3 is 11 residues long, counting both termini. Germline-derived CDR1 and CDR2 are MNHNY and SVGAGI (reference sequence).

This clonotype has only one observation. A much bigger clone sits one base away, suggesting this may be a read error. V gene TRBV6-1 combines with J gene TRBJ2-1, with TRBD2 matching 12 bases. Germline CDR1 and CDR2: MNHNS and SASEGT. This CDR3 region has 15 residues. The CDR3 spells CASGDPSGRVNEQFF. CDR3 DNA: TGTGCCAGCGGTGATCCTAGCGGGAGGGTGAATGAGCAGTTCTTC.

The chain links TRBV30 to TRBJ1-1; tentative D call: TRBD1 (5 bases). The germline V gene has CDR1 GTSNPN and CDR2 SVGIG (reference sequence). The CDR3 sequence is 11 residues long. Trimming stripped 2 bases from V and 8 bases from J, with 9 bases between. The CDR3 sequence: CAWSRDGEAFF. The CDR3 nucleotides are TGTGCCTGGAGTCGGGACGGGGAAGCTTTCTTT. The variable domain in full, with the rest retrieved from reference TRBV30 and TRBJ1-1, is SQTIHQWPATLVQPVGSPLSLECTVEGTSNPNLYWYRQAAGRGLQLLFYSVGIGQISSEVPQNLSASRPQDRQFILSSKKLLLSDSGFYLCAWSRDGEAFFGQGTRLTVV.

The CDR3 region has the DNA TGCGCCAGCAGAGCGGCCCAACAGGGAAATGGCTACACCTTC. Residues: CASRAAQQGNGYTF. The chain is built from TRBV5-1 and TRBJ1-2; possible D gene TRBD1, 6 bases. V lost 5 bases to trimming and J lost 6 bases, with 17 bases between them. Looked up from germline, CDR1 is SGHRS and CDR2 is YFSETQ. There are 14 residues in the CDR3.

This clonotype has only a few counts. The chain employs TRBV2 and TRBJ2-2; no clear D. V lost 6 bases and J lost 2, with 4 bases in between. The CDR3 loop spans 12 amino acids. The germline CDR1 and CDR2 sequences are SNHLY and FYNNEI. Here the CDR3 reads CASRTNTGELFF. The CDR3 bases are TGTGCCAGCAGAACAAACACCGGGGAGCTGTTTTTT.

Comments on this clonotype: The conserved phenylalanine or tryptophan normally closing the CDR3 is absent here, so this likely arose from a read error. The chain is built from TRBV11-2 and TRBJ1-3; D remains ambiguous. This CDR3 is built from 15 residues. The germline gives CDR1 SGHAT, CDR2 FQNNGV. CDR3 nucleotides: TGTTCCAGCAGCTTCGACACAAACTCTGGAAACACCATATATTCT. This encodes CSSSFDTNSGNTIYS.

The chain carries TRBV2 and TRBJ2-7; 8 positions match TRBD2. The V and J ends lost 5 bases and 3 bases, in that order; junction bases with no gene match: 9. This CDR3 has 15 residues. Germline assignment: CDR1 SNHLY and CDR2 FYNNEI. For the CDR3, the DNA is TGTGCCAGCAGTAATACCGGGACTAGTTTCTACGAGCAGTACTTC. Protein sequence: CASSNTGTSFYEQYF.

This clonotype was observed a single time. At one boundary the junction diverges from the germline segment, which might be a read error. The chain uses TRBV29-1 and TRBJ1-4, with D possibly being TRBD1 (6 bases). Germline V lookup: CDR1 SQVTM, CDR2 ANQGSEA. The CDR3 totals 13 residues. The CDR3 region is CNVGGGGGEKPFF. The CDR3 DNA reads as TGCAACGTGGGGGGAGGGGGAGGAGAAAAACCGTTTTTT. Drawing the rest from reference TRBV29-1 and TRBJ1-4, the complete variable domain is SAVISQKPSRDICQRGTSLTIQCQVDSQVTMMFWYRQQPGQSLTLIATANQGSEATYESGFVIDKFPISRPNLTFSTLTVSNMSPEDSSIYLCNVGGGGGEKPFFGSGTQLSVL.